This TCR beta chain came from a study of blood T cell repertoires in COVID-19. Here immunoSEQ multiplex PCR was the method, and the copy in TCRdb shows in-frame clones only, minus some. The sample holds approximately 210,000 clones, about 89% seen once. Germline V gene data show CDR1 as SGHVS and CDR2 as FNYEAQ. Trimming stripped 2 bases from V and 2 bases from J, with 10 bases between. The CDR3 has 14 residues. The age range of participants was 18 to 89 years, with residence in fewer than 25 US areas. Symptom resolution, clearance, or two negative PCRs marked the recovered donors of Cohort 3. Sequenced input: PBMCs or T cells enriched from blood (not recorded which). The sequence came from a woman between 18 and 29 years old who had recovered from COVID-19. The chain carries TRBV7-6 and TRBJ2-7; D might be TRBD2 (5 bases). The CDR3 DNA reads TGTGCCAGCAGCTTATACTCGGGGACCTACGAGCAGTACTTC. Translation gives CASSLYSGTYEQYF.